The 21 T cell receptor beta chains listed next were all sequenced from one sample in a study of cytomegalovirus exposure and HLA in healthy donors. Use of 60 Vbeta and 13 Jbeta primers characterized the PCR. The table came from immunoSEQ multiplex PCR; TCRdb's copy has only in-frame clones and leaves some out. This sample yields about 130,000 clones, of which 75% to 85% are seen a single time; approximately 2.5% belongs to the top ten. Material for sequencing was PBMCs. These receptors were collected from a man between 45 and 60 years old in good health and CMV-seronegative.

This chain connects TRBV2 to TRBJ2-5, with 8 bases lining up with TRBD2. V trimming: 5 bases; J trimming: 5 bases; junction bases outside the gene matches: 4. The length of the CDR3 is 13 residues. Germline V lookup: CDR1 SNHLY, CDR2 FYNNEI. CDR3 sequence: CASSTGGGETQYF. Here the CDR3 DNA reads TGTGCCAGCAGTACCGGCGGGGGGGAGACCCAGTACTTC.

The chain carries TRBV10-3 and TRBJ1-2; a weak D match, TRBD1 (6 bases). V lost 6 bases and J lost 8, with 13 bases in between. The CDR3 totals 12 residues. Looked up from germline, CDR1 is ENHRY and CDR2 is SYGVKD. CDR3 sequence reads: CAISGQLEGYTF. The DNA of the CDR3 is TGTGCCATCAGCGGACAGCTTGAAGGCTACACCTTC.

This clone was counted a single time. The gene calls are TRBV10-3 and TRBJ2-7; 7 bases fit TRBD1. Losses at the gene ends were 3 bases for V and 0 bases for J; bases not matched to a gene: 5. The CDR3 loop spans 15 amino acids. Germline V gives CDR1 ENHRY, CDR2 SYGVKD. The CDR3 sequence is CAISDKDRSSYEQYF. CDR3 nucleotide sequence: TGTGCCATCAGTGACAAGGACAGGAGCTCCTACGAGCAGTACTTC.

The chain employs TRBV4-2 and TRBJ2-5, with D perhaps matching TRBD2 (5 bases). V gave up 1 base and J gave up 4 bases, with 10 bases separating them. Germline V lookup: CDR1 LGHNA, CDR2 YNFKEQ. The CDR3 length is 14 residues. CDR3 in DNA: TGTGCCAGCAGCCAAGTTCTGGCGGGAGAGACCCAGTACTTC. Amino acid sequence: CASSQVLAGETQYF.

The rearrangement links TRBV30 to TRBJ1-5; 8 bases agree with TRBD1. The CDR3 has 15 residues. The V and J ends lost 3 bases and 3 bases, in that order; junction bases with no gene match: 7. CDR1 GTSNPN and CDR2 SVGIG come from the germline V gene (reference sequence). The CDR3 loop reads CAWSRRQGTNQPQHF. The CDR3 region has the DNA TGTGCCTGGAGCCGCAGACAGGGGACCAATCAGCCCCAGCATTTT.

J is TRBJ2-3 and V is TRBV30, with D perhaps matching TRBD2 (6 bases). The germline CDR1 and CDR2 sequences are GTSNPN and SVGIG (reference sequence). V was clipped by 4 bases and J by 4 bases, with 12 bases between them. The CDR3 length is 13 residues. In DNA, the CDR3 is TGTGCCTGGAACCCGACTAGTTCAGATACGCAGTATTTT. It yields the protein CAWNPTSSDTQYF. The variable domain in full, with the rest retrieved from reference TRBV30 and TRBJ2-3, is SQTIHQWPATLVQPVGSPLSLECTVEGTSNPNLYWYRQAAGRGLQLLFYSVGIGQISSEVPQNLSASRPQDRQFILSSKKLLLSDSGFYLCAWNPTSSDTQYFGPGTRLTVL.

The rearrangement joins TRBV5-6 to TRBJ2-7; D remains ambiguous. The V and J ends lost 1 base and 2 bases respectively, with 7 bases between them. CDR3 size: 13 residues. Germline-derived CDR1 and CDR2 are SGHDT and YYEEEE. Here the CDR3 DNA reads TGTGCCAGCAGCTTGCGTAGTACCTACGAGCAGTACTTC. It encodes CASSLRSTYEQYF. The full variable domain, with the rest looked up from reference TRBV5-6 and TRBJ2-7, is DAGVTQSPTHLIKTRGQQVTLRCSPKSGHDTVSWYQQALGQGPQFIFQYYEEEERQRGNFPDRFSGHQFPNYSSELNVNALLLGDSALYLCASSLRSTYEQYFGPGTRLTVT.

J is TRBJ2-4 and V is TRBV4-1, with a tentative D call TRBD2 (7 bases). Trimming took off 1 base at V and 3 bases at J, with 19 bases between the two ends. Germline V gene data show CDR1 as MGHRA and CDR2 as YSYEKL. The CDR3 spans 18 residues. CDR3 sequence: CASSQGMGAGAHKNIQYF. The CDR3 DNA is TGCGCCAGCAGCCAAGGAATGGGTGCGGGGGCCCACAAAAACATTCAGTACTTC.

The chain recombines TRBV7-8 with TRBJ2-7; 9 bases agree with TRBD1. Per germline, CDR1 SGHVS and CDR2 FQNEAQ. The CDR3 length is 18 residues. Germline trimming cut 0 bases from V and 4 bases from J; bases unmatched to any gene: 13. CDR3 DNA sequence: TGTGCCAGCAGCTTAGCGACATTTGGGGGGACAGGGAAATACGAGCAGTACTTC. As protein: CASSLATFGGTGKYEQYF. Combining the CDR3 with reference TRBV7-8 and TRBJ2-7 gives the whole variable domain GAGVSQSPRYKVAKRGQDVALRCDPISGHVSLFWYQQALGQGPEFLTYFQNEAQLDKSGLPSDRFFAERPEGSVSTLKIQRTQQEDSAVYLCASSLATFGGTGKYEQYFGPGTRLTVT.

The V and J genes are TRBV7-2 and TRBJ1-1; D ambiguous. Germline V lookup: CDR1 SGHTA, CDR2 FQGNSA. V lost 5 bases and J lost 7, with 11 bases in between. There are 12 residues in the CDR3. CDR3 loop: CASSLREGEAFF. Here the CDR3 DNA reads TGTGCCAGCAGCCTCCGGGAGGGTGAAGCTTTCTTT.

The J gene is TRBJ2-5, the V gene TRBV7-5; the table's TRBD1 call for D was not verified on the DNA. TRBV7-5 is designated a pseudogene. The CDR3 length is 14 residues. The DNA for the CDR3 is TGTGCCAGAAGCTCAGGCGACAGGCGGGAGACCCAGTACTTC. This codes for CARSSGDRRETQYF.

J is TRBJ1-5 and V is TRBV4-1; D not resolved. The CDR3 runs 15 residues. Germline assignment: CDR1 MGHRA and CDR2 YSYEKL. Trimming pared 0 bases from V and 3 bases from J, leaving 9 bases between. CDR3 loop: CASSQEGRNNQPQHF. DNA for the CDR3: TGCGCCAGCAGCCAAGAGGGCCGGAACAATCAGCCCCAGCATTTT.

The chain employs TRBV5-1 and TRBJ1-2, with 9 bases that match TRBD1. The ends lost 2 bases at V and 7 bases at J; junction bases unmatched: 6. Germline V CDR1 and CDR2: SGHRS, YFSETQ. The CDR3 runs to 14 residues. The CDR3 DNA is TGCGCCAGCAGCTTACAGGGGGCCGACGGTGGCTACACCTTC. It yields the protein CASSLQGADGGYTF.

This chain uses TRBV28 with TRBJ2-1; maybe TRBD2 (5 bases). Germline lookup yields CDR1 MDHEN and CDR2 SYDVKM. This CDR3 is built from 14 residues. The V and J ends lost 5 bases and 7 bases respectively, with 15 bases between them. CDR3 sequence reads: CASSLPAGTNEQFF. CDR3 nucleotide sequence: TGTGCCAGCAGTCTCCCGGCGGGTACAAATGAGCAGTTCTTC. The variable domain in full, with the rest retrieved from reference TRBV28 and TRBJ2-1, is DVKVTQSSRYLVKRTGEKVFLECVQDMDHENMFWYRQDPGLGLRLIYFSYDVKMKEKGDIPEGYSVSREKKERFSLILESASTNQTSMYLCASSLPAGTNEQFFGPGTRLTVL.

The rearrangement joins TRBV11-2 to TRBJ2-3, with 9 bases lining up with TRBD1. Germline V CDR1 and CDR2: SGHAT, FQNNGV. With 4 bases clipped from V and 5 bases from J, the junction kept 4 bases outside the gene matches. This CDR3 has 14 residues. Here the CDR3 DNA reads TGTGCCAGCAGCTCCCCGGACAGGGGAGATACGCAGTATTTT. It encodes CASSSPDRGDTQYF.

The chain couples TRBV6-6 to TRBJ1-4; TRBD1 is a possible D gene (5 bases). With 8 bases removed from V and 4 bases from J, the gap between germline ends came to 14 bases. The CDR3 has 14 amino acids. In germline, CDR1 is MNHNY, CDR2 SVGAGI (reference sequence). The CDR3 protein is CASGGLDNNEKLFF. DNA of the CDR3: TGTGCCAGCGGGGGACTCGATAATAATGAAAAACTGTTTTTT.

This clone was seen just once. The gene calls are TRBV5-1 and TRBJ1-6; 8 bases are shared with TRBD1. Per the germline V gene, CDR1 is SGHRS and CDR2 is YFSETQ. V trimming: 4 bases; J trimming: 8 bases; junction bases outside the gene matches: 5. The CDR3 totals 14 residues. CDR3: CASSPAGQDSPLHF. The CDR3 coding sequence is TGCGCCAGCAGCCCGGCGGGACAGGATTCACCCCTCCACTTT.

V is TRBV7-8 and J is TRBJ2-7; D is unresolved. Trimming left V 1 base short and J 2 bases short, with 12 bases between. The CDR3 has 15 amino acids. Germline-derived CDR1 and CDR2 are SGHVS and FQNEAQ. The DNA for the CDR3 is TGTGCCAGCAGCTTAGTGGTCAGAACTACCTACGAGCAGTACTTC. Translating it yields CASSLVVRTTYEQYF.

As for this clone: The sample carries other DNA sequences with the same CDR3. The chain joins TRBV9 to TRBJ2-7; weak D call: TRBD2 (5 bases). V was trimmed by 0 bases and J by 6 bases, leaving 10 bases between them. CDR3 length: 13 residues. Germline V gene sequence: CDR1 SGDLS, CDR2 YYNGEE. The CDR3 sequence is CASSVGGGGEQYF. Here the CDR3 DNA reads TGTGCCAGCAGCGTAGGAGGAGGAGGCGAGCAGTACTTC.

This sequence joins TRBV7-8 and TRBJ2-1, with TRBD2 matching over 14 bases. Germline assignment: CDR1 SGHVS and CDR2 FQNEAQ. V trimming: 7 bases; J trimming: 10 bases; junction bases outside the gene matches: 6. This CDR3 is 14 amino acids long. The CDR3 DNA reads TGTGCCAGCAAGACTAGCGGGGGGGGATCCGAGCAGTTCTTC. This sequence encodes CASKTSGGGSEQFF.

CDR3 sequence: CASSLDGQANQPQHF. The CDR3 coding sequence is TGTGCCAGCAGCTTGGACGGACAGGCGAATCAGCCCCAGCATTTT. The rearrangement uses TRBV5-4 and TRBJ1-5; 7 nucleotides align to TRBD1. The germline V gene encodes CDR1 SGHNT and CDR2 YYREEE (reference sequence). V shed 0 bases and J 4 bases; nucleotides not matched to a gene: 4. The CDR3 covers 15 residues. The whole variable domain, filled in from reference TRBV5-4 and TRBJ1-5, reads ETGVTQSPTHLIKTRGQQVTLRCSSQSGHNTVSWYQQALGQGPQFIFQYYREEENGRGNFPPRFSGLQFPNYSSELNVNALELDDSALYLCASSLDGQANQPQHFGDGTRLSIL.